A single sample gave rise to the 19 T cell receptor beta chains below, sequenced in a study of T-cell reconstitution after alpha-beta-depleted transplantation in children (dated by TCRdb to 2016 to 2017). The library was made by PCR. Instrument on record: Illumina HiSeq 2500. TCR libraries were prepared with molecular barcoding, using unique molecular identifiers to normalize TCRbeta repertoire quantification. TCRdb itself trimmed the public reads at Q25 with fastp, ran MiXCR and retained productive beta chains. CDR3 protein sequences are deduplicated, and each keeps its most common genes and DNA. The table for this sample lists some 300,000 distinct CDR3 sequences; around 7.3% of them were counted only once. The biggest ten clones account for approximately 8.6% of the sample. The treatment or condition label, as the study defines it: allogeneic hematopoietic cell transplantation with graft depleted of TCRalphabeta T cells and CD19 B cells.

These receptors' targets are unknown. The study at large found these results: Hyperexpanded clone frequencies declined over subsequent months; after one year, T-cell counts and TCRbeta diversity were mostly attributed to newly produced T cells.

Sample: peripheral blood, taken 360 days after TCRalphabeta/CD19-depleted stem cell transplant. The receptors shown here come from a female patient between 2 and 15 years old who had a stem cell transplant for Fanconi anemia, so the T cells may come from the graft donor.

This clonotype was detected ten times or more. This sequence joins TRBV6-2 or TRBV6-3 and TRBJ2-4, with TRBD1 matching 10 bases. The CDR3 covers 17 residues. Germline CDR1 MNHEY, CDR2 SVGEGT. V trimming: 5 bases; J trimming: 0 bases; junction bases outside the gene matches: 7. The CDR3 is CASSRRDRGVAKNIQYF. The DNA of the CDR3 is TGTGCCAGCAGTCGCCGGGACAGGGGAGTAGCCAAAAACATTCAGTACTTC.

This clonotype was seen more than once but under ten times. The rearrangement links TRBV5-1 to TRBJ2-3; 7 bases are shared with TRBD2. Germline V gene sequence: CDR1 SGHRS, CDR2 YFSETQ. J was trimmed by 2 bases and V by 0 bases; bases with no gene match: 6. The CDR3 is made up of 16 amino acids. The CDR3 region has the DNA TGCGCCAGCAGCTTGGCCAGGGACTACAACACAGATACGCAGTATTTT. Encoded protein: CASSLARDYNTDTQYF.

The chain joins TRBV2 to TRBJ1-5; TRBD1 agrees at 8 bases. Germline V gives CDR1 SNHLY, CDR2 FYNNEI. CDR3 size: 16 residues. The V and J ends lost 4 bases and 4 bases, in that order; junction bases with no gene match: 9. The DNA of the CDR3 is TGTGCCAGCAGTGGAGGACAGGGCTTAGGTAATCAGCCCCAGCATTTT. Translated, it gives CASSGGQGLGNQPQHF.

J is TRBJ2-5 and V is TRBV5-1, with a possible D match to TRBD2 (6 bases). The germline V and J ends were trimmed by 7 bases and 5 bases, with 15 bases remaining between them. The CDR3 loop spans 13 amino acids. The germline CDR1 and CDR2 sequences are SGHRS and YFSETQ. CDR3 bases: TGCGCCAGCGCCGGGGGTCATTTCGAGACCCAGTACTTC. It translates to CASAGGHFETQYF.

V and J are TRBV11-2 and TRBJ2-1, with 11 bases matching TRBD2. CDR3 size: 14 residues. V was pared by 3 bases and J by 13 bases, with 8 bases of the junction left unmatched. Germline loops: CDR1 SGHAT, CDR2 FQNNGV. Here the CDR3 DNA reads TGTGCCAGCAGCTTCCATCTAGCGGGGGGAGTTCAGTTCTTC. Translated: CASSFHLAGGVQFF.

This clonotype was found many times. This rearrangement joins TRBV5-1 to TRBJ2-5, with D unclear. This CDR3 has 14 residues. V lost 0 bases and J lost 0, with 6 bases in between. Germline V gives CDR1 SGHRS, CDR2 YFSETQ. This CDR3 is CASSLVGNQETQYF. CDR3 nucleotides: TGCGCCAGCAGCTTGGTGGGGAACCAAGAGACCCAGTACTTC. The variable domain in full, with the rest retrieved from reference TRBV5-1 and TRBJ2-5, is KAGVTQTPRYLIKTRGQQVTLSCSPISGHRSVSWYQQTPGQGLQFLFEYFSETQRNKGNFPGRFSGRQFSNSRSEMNVSTLELGDSALYLCASSLVGNQETQYFGPGTRLLVL.

The chain carries TRBV7-8 and TRBJ2-5; 8 bases align to TRBD2. The CDR3 extends over 14 amino acids. The V gene's germline CDR1 is SGHVS and CDR2 FQNEAQ. Trimming removed 10 bases from V and 4 bases from J; junction bases left unmatched: 11. For the CDR3, the DNA is TGTGCCACCACCCCGGGGGGGGTCAGAGAGACCCAGTACTTC. Amino acids: CATTPGGVRETQYF.

This clonotype was found a few times. The DNA of the CDR3 is TGTGCCTGGAGTGTACGAGGAAACACTGAAGCTTTCTTT. This gives the protein CAWSVRGNTEAFF. This chain connects TRBV30 to TRBJ1-1; D gene ambiguous. From germline, CDR1 is GTSNPN and CDR2 SVGIG (reference sequence). Deletions cut 0 bases from V and 2 bases from J, with 7 bases between. The CDR3 runs 13 residues.

This clonotype appeared many times. The chain uses TRBV7-2 and TRBJ2-3, with D perhaps matching TRBD1 (6 bases). Germline-derived CDR1 and CDR2 are SGHTA and FQGNSA. The V gene lost 1 base and the J gene lost 7 bases, with 9 bases spanning the gap. The CDR3 extends over 13 amino acids. The CDR3, as DNA: TGTGCCAGCAGCTTAGTGAGGGACAATACGCAGTATTTT. Translated, it gives CASSLVRDNTQYF.

This clonotype was seen many times. The chain has TRBV28 and TRBJ2-5; D gene uncertain. V was pared by 3 bases and J by 0 bases, with 14 bases between. Germline CDR1 MDHEN, CDR2 SYDVKM. The CDR3 extends over 16 amino acids. The chain's CDR3 is CASSFKPAMYQETQYF. The CDR3 bases are TGTGCCAGCAGTTTTAAGCCTGCTATGTACCAAGAGACCCAGTACTTC. Drawing the rest from reference TRBV28 and TRBJ2-5, the complete variable domain is DVKVTQSSRYLVKRTGEKVFLECVQDMDHENMFWYRQDPGLGLRLIYFSYDVKMKEKGDIPEGYSVSREKKERFSLILESASTNQTSMYLCASSFKPAMYQETQYFGPGTRLLVL.

This clonotype was counted many times. The V and J genes are TRBV5-6 and TRBJ1-1; D possibly corresponds to TRBD1 (5 bases). The V end lost 3 bases, the J end lost 0 bases, and 9 bases lay between the germline ends. CDR1 SGHDT and CDR2 YYEEEE come from the germline V gene. The CDR3 runs to 14 residues. This chain's CDR3 is CASSYRILNTEAFF. For the CDR3, the DNA is TGTGCCAGCAGCTACAGGATTTTGAACACTGAAGCTTTCTTT.

This clonotype was observed many times. The chain is built from TRBV7-8 and TRBJ2-4; D call uncertain. V dropped 2 bases and J dropped 8 bases, with 7 bases sitting between them. Per germline, CDR1 SGHVS and CDR2 FQNEAQ. This CDR3 contains 12 residues. The CDR3 DNA reads as TGTGCCAGCAGCTTACAGAAGGACATTCAGTACTTC. Protein sequence: CASSLQKDIQYF. Using reference TRBV7-8 and TRBJ2-4 for the parts outside the CDR3, the full variable domain is GAGVSQSPRYKVAKRGQDVALRCDPISGHVSLFWYQQALGQGPEFLTYFQNEAQLDKSGLPSDRFFAERPEGSVSTLKIQRTQQEDSAVYLCASSLQKDIQYFGAGTRLSVL.

The chain employs TRBV2 and TRBJ2-3; no clear D gene. The CDR3 is 16 amino acids. CDR1 is SNHLY, CDR2 FYNNEI, per germline. The V end lost 0 bases, the J end lost 0 bases, and 10 bases lay between the germline ends. CDR3 amino acids: CASSEAPSWSTDTQYF. Written as DNA, the CDR3 is TGTGCCAGCAGTGAAGCGCCTAGTTGGAGCACAGATACGCAGTATTTT. Complete variable domain (other parts from reference TRBV2 and TRBJ2-3): EPEVTQTPSHQVTQMGQEVILRCVPISNHLYFYWYRQILGQKVEFLVSFYNNEISEKSEIFDDQFSVERPDGSNFTLKIRSTKLEDSAMYFCASSEAPSWSTDTQYFGPGTRLTVL.

At least ten counts were recorded for this clonotype. The gene calls are TRBV5-1 and TRBJ2-1; 8 nucleotides align to TRBD2. CDR3 length equals 15 residues. The germline gives CDR1 SGHRS, CDR2 YFSETQ. The trim removed 4 bases at V and 2 bases at J, leaving 5 bases unmatched. CDR3 region: CASSILAAPYNEQFF. DNA of the CDR3: TGCGCCAGCAGCATACTAGCGGCCCCCTACAATGAGCAGTTCTTC.

This clonotype was seen a handful of times. The V and J genes are TRBV5-5 and TRBJ2-3; tentative D call: TRBD2 (6 bases). This CDR3 spans 15 amino acids. Germline-derived CDR1 and CDR2 are SGHKS and YYEKEE (reference sequence). The V end was cut by 0 bases, the J end by 4 bases, with 12 bases between. CDR3 loop: CASSLVGSRADTQYF. In DNA, the CDR3 is TGTGCCAGCAGCTTGGTCGGGAGTAGGGCAGATACGCAGTATTTT.

This clonotype has a count of ten or more. The chain links TRBV10-3 to TRBJ1-1; 9 nucleotides align to TRBD1. CDR1 and CDR2 (germline): ENHRY, SYGVKD. The CDR3 is made up of 15 amino acids. V gave up 5 bases and J gave up 6 bases; unmatched junction bases: 10. For the CDR3, the DNA is TGTGCCATCAGTATGGGGGGACAGGGCCTAGCTGAAGCTTTCTTT. It yields the protein CAISMGGQGLAEAFF.

This clonotype was seen more than once but under ten times. The chain recombines TRBV18 with TRBJ2-1; D unclear. V was clipped by 3 bases and J by 4 bases, with 13 bases between them. CDR3 length equals 15 residues. Germline CDR1 KGHSH, CDR2 LQKENI. For the CDR3, the DNA is TGTGCCAGCTCACCGCGGCCACCCGGTTACAATGAGCAGTTCTTC. Residues: CASSPRPPGYNEQFF.

The table lists this clonotype with a few counts. This chain joins TRBV9 and TRBJ2-2; 7 bases match TRBD2. This CDR3 is built from 15 residues. Germline trimming cut 4 bases from V and 2 bases from J; bases unmatched to any gene: 5. CDR1 and CDR2 from the germline V gene are SGDLS and YYNGEE. CDR3: CASSMGLTNTGELFF. The CDR3 region has the DNA TGTGCCAGCAGCATGGGACTAACAAACACCGGGGAGCTGTTTTTT. Full variable domain (outside the CDR3, taken from reference TRBV9 and TRBJ2-2): DSGVTQTPKHLITATGQRVTLRCSPRSGDLSVYWYQQSLDQGLQFLIQYYNGEERAKGNILERFSAQQFPDLHSELNLSSLELGDSALYFCASSMGLTNTGELFFGEGSRLTVL.

The chain links TRBV4-3 to TRBJ1-5; no clear D gene. Trimming shortened V by 0 bases and J by 3 bases, and 9 bases separated the two germline ends. The CDR3 consists of 15 residues. The germline CDR1 and CDR2 sequences are LGHNA and YSLEER. CDR3 in DNA: TGCGCCAGCAGCCAAGAAAGGGTTCCCAATCAGCCCCAGCATTTT. It is translated as CASSQERVPNQPQHF.